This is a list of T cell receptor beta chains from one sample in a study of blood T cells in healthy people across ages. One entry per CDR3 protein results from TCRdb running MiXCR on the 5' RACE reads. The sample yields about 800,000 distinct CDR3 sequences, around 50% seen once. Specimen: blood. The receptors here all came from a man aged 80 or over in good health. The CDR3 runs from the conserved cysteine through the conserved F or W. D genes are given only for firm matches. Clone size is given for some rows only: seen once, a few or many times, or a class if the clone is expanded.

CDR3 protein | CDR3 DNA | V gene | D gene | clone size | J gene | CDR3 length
CASSLANNYGYTF | TGTGCCAGCAGCTTAGCCAATAACTATGGCTACACCTTC | TRBV7-9 | NA | few | TRBJ1-2 | 13
CASSQRGAGETQYF | TGTGCCAGCAGCCAAAGAGGGGCCGGGGAGACCCAGTACTTC | TRBV3-1 | NA | NA | TRBJ2-5 | 14
CASSQGQGNNSPLHF | TGTGCCAGCAGCCAAGGACAGGGAAATAATTCACCCCTCCACTTT | TRBV4-2 | TRBD1 | NA | TRBJ1-6 | 15
CASSLGGMGNQPQHF | TGTGCCAGCAGCTTGGGGGGTATGGGCAATCAGCCCCAGCATTTT | TRBV7-2 | NA | NA | TRBJ1-5 | 15
CASFPSGGWGGDYEQYF | TGTGCCAGCTTCCCTTCTGGGGGTTGGGGGGGCGACTACGAGCAGTACTTC | TRBV28 | NA | NA | TRBJ2-7 | 17
CASSFAGGTAYEQYF | TGTGCCAGCAGTTTTGCGGGAGGTACAGCCTACGAGCAGTACTTC | TRBV27 | TRBD2 | NA | TRBJ2-7 | 15
CASSFGFEKLFF | TGTGCCAGCAGTTTCGGTTTTGAAAAACTGTTTTTT | TRBV12-3/TRBV12-4 | NA | NA | TRBJ1-4 | 12
CASSLQGRLTDTQYF | TGTGCCAGCAGTTTACAGGGGAGACTCACAGATACGCAGTATTTT | TRBV12-3/TRBV12-4 | NA | NA | TRBJ2-3 | 15
CSVGQWNQPQHF | TGCAGTGTAGGACAGTGGAATCAGCCCCAGCATTTT | TRBV20-1 | NA | NA | TRBJ1-5 | 12
CASRHAGIRAPSYEQYF | TGTGCCAGCAGACACGCCGGGATCCGGGCCCCCTCCTACGAGCAGTACTTC | TRBV3-1 | NA | few | TRBJ2-7 | 17
CASSVSNTGELFF | TGTGCCAGCAGTGTTTCGAACACCGGGGAGCTGTTTTTT | TRBV27 | NA | NA | TRBJ2-2 | 13
CASSLASTENTEAFF | TGTGCCAGCAGCTTAGCTTCTACTGAGAACACTGAAGCTTTCTTT | TRBV7-9 | NA | NA | TRBJ1-1 | 15
CASSPQGISYNEQFF | TGTGCCAGCAGCCCACAGGGTATCTCCTACAATGAGCAGTTCTTC | TRBV7-2 | NA | NA | TRBJ2-1 | 15
CASSLATLGRYF | TGTGCCAGCAGTTTAGCAACGTTGGGCCGGTACTTC | TRBV12-3/TRBV12-4 | NA | NA | TRBJ2-5 | 12
CASSQDYRTSGKGEQFF | TGTGCCAGCAGCCAAGATTATAGGACTAGCGGGAAGGGTGAGCAGTTCTTC | TRBV4-2 | TRBD2 | NA | TRBJ2-1 | 17
CASSLTANSYNEQFF | TGCGCCAGCAGCTTAACAGCGAACTCCTACAATGAGCAGTTCTTC | TRBV5-1 | NA | NA | TRBJ2-1 | 15
CSVGTGHAGDTQYF | TGCAGCGTTGGAACGGGACACGCCGGAGATACGCAGTATTTT | TRBV29-1 | NA | many | TRBJ2-3 | 14
CAGSRSGGTDSQYF | TGCGCCGGCAGCCGGTCGGGGGGCACAGATTCGCAGTATTTT | TRBV5-1 | NA | NA | TRBJ2-3 | 14
CASRPGGDYEQYF | TGTGCCAGCAGACCAGGGGGTGACTACGAGCAGTACTTC | TRBV12-3/TRBV12-4 | TRBD1 | few | TRBJ2-7 | 13
CASSLVWSGLYNEQFF | TGTGCCAGCAGCTTGGTTTGGTCGGGACTGTACAATGAGCAGTTCTTC | TRBV5-6 | NA | once | TRBJ2-1 | 16
CSVWGDTDTQYF | TGCAGCGTTTGGGGAGACACAGATACGCAGTATTTT | TRBV29-1 | NA | NA | TRBJ2-3 | 12
CATSRTGTGVETQYF | TGTGCCACCAGCAGAACCGGGACAGGGGTTGAGACCCAGTACTTC | TRBV15 | TRBD1 | NA | TRBJ2-5 | 15
CASSLGSGSSVNEQFF | TGTGCCAGCAGTCTAGGTTCGGGTTCCTCGGTCAATGAGCAGTTCTTC | TRBV12-3/TRBV12-4 | NA | few | TRBJ2-1 | 16
CASGELSSYEQYF | TGTGCCAGCGGTGAACTGAGCTCCTACGAGCAGTACTTC | TRBV25-1 | NA | NA | TRBJ2-7 | 13
CASSSEQVSPLHF | TGTGCCAGCTCATCCGAACAGGTTTCACCCCTCCACTTT | TRBV18 | NA | NA | TRBJ1-6 | 13
CASSWTETNEKLFF | TGTGCCAGCAGCTGGACGGAGACTAATGAAAAACTGTTTTTT | TRBV12-3/TRBV12-4 | NA | NA | TRBJ1-4 | 14
CASSLSTTSYNEQFF | TGTGCCAGCAGCTTAAGCACTACATCCTACAATGAGCAGTTCTTC | TRBV7-2 | NA | NA | TRBJ2-1 | 15
CASSLGGGLTRARQFF | TGTGCCAGCAGTTTAGGAGGAGGGCTAACACGAGCGCGGCAGTTCTTC | TRBV12-3/TRBV12-4 | NA | NA | TRBJ2-1 | 16
CATSVDDNSPLHF | TGTGCCACCAGTGTAGACGATAATTCACCCCTCCACTTT | TRBV10-3 | NA | NA | TRBJ1-6 | 13
CASSFNRGGSERYF | TGTGCCAGCAGCTTCAACAGGGGAGGCTCCGAGCGGTACTTC | TRBV7-9 | NA | NA | TRBJ2-5 | 14
CSVKIAGKGDEQFF | TGCAGTGTAAAGATAGCGGGAAAAGGGGATGAGCAGTTCTTC | TRBV20-1 | TRBD2 | few | TRBJ2-1 | 14
CASTPYPYTEAFF | TGTGCCAGCACCCCTTACCCGTACACTGAAGCTTTCTTT | TRBV28 | NA | NA | TRBJ1-1 | 13
CATSDWILAGGQDTQYF | TGTGCCACCAGTGATTGGATCCTAGCGGGAGGGCAAGATACGCAGTATTTT | TRBV24-1 | TRBD2 | few | TRBJ2-3 | 17
CSVDRASGTYKEQYF | TGCAGCGTTGATCGAGCTAGCGGTACCTACAAAGAGCAGTACTTC | TRBV29-1 | TRBD2 | NA | TRBJ2-5 | 15
CASSFGGYTDTQYF | TGTGCCAGCAGTTTCGGCGGATACACAGATACGCAGTATTTT | TRBV12-3/TRBV12-4 | NA | NA | TRBJ2-3 | 14
CSVEVTSSYNEQFF | TGCAGCGTTGAAGTGACTAGCTCCTACAATGAGCAGTTCTTC | TRBV29-1 | NA | few | TRBJ2-1 | 14
CASSWDGRIDNEQFF | TGTGCCAGCAGTTGGGACGGTCGGATCGACAATGAGCAGTTCTTC | TRBV12-3/TRBV12-4 | NA | NA | TRBJ2-1 | 15
CTSSQDPASGGNYNEQFF | TGCACCAGCAGCCAAGATCCGGCTAGCGGGGGAAATTACAATGAGCAGTTCTTC | TRBV4-3 | TRBD2 | once | TRBJ2-1 | 18
CASSARQNNEQFF | TGTGCCAGCAGCGCTCGACAGAATAATGAGCAGTTCTTC | TRBV7-9 | NA | NA | TRBJ2-1 | 13
CSDRGGKPYEQYF | TGCAGTGATAGAGGAGGGAAACCCTACGAGCAGTACTTC | TRBV20-1 | NA | NA | TRBJ2-7 | 13
CSARRWGHGNQPQHF | TGCAGTGCACGCCGGTGGGGACACGGCAATCAGCCCCAGCATTTT | TRBV20-1 | NA | NA | TRBJ1-5 | 15
CASSLETGGADRGYTF | TGCGCCAGCAGCTTGGAGACAGGGGGCGCTGATCGTGGCTACACCTTC | TRBV5-1 | TRBD1 | few | TRBJ1-2 | 16
CASSPPRSRISEQYF | TGTGCCAGCTCACCACCACGTTCCCGCATCTCCGAGCAGTACTTC | TRBV18 | NA | NA | TRBJ2-7 | 15
CASSSSGGEGGSSYEQYF | TGTGCCAGCAGCTCCTCGGGGGGCGAGGGTGGGAGCTCCTACGAGCAGTACTTC | TRBV7-2 | NA | NA | TRBJ2-7 | 18
CASSLVVGQGGHQHF | TGTGCCAGCAGCTTAGTTGTCGGACAGGGGGGTCACCAGCATTTT | TRBV7-2 | TRBD1 | NA | TRBJ1-5 | 15
CASSFSGADTQYF | TGTGCCAGCAGTTTTTCTGGGGCAGATACGCAGTATTTT | TRBV28 | NA | few | TRBJ2-3 | 13
CASSPGQGQYEQYF | TGTGCCAGCAGTCCGGGACAGGGTCAATACGAGCAGTACTTC | TRBV12-3/TRBV12-4 | TRBD1 | few | TRBJ2-7 | 14
CSARADGTYSSGANVLTF | TGCAGTGCTAGAGCGGACGGAACCTACTCCTCTGGGGCCAACGTCCTGACTTTC | TRBV20-1 | NA | few | TRBJ2-6 | 18
CASSIYSGRAYNEQFF | TGTGCCAGCAGCATTTATAGCGGGAGGGCCTACAATGAGCAGTTCTTC | TRBV7-2 | TRBD2 | NA | TRBJ2-1 | 16
CASSEGAGANVLTF | TGTGCCAGCAGCGAGGGGGCAGGGGCCAACGTCCTGACTTTC | TRBV7-2 | TRBD1 | many | TRBJ2-6 | 14
CSARGLAGGPHEQFF | TGCAGTGCTAGGGGACTAGCGGGAGGGCCACATGAGCAGTTCTTC | TRBV20-1 | TRBD2 | NA | TRBJ2-1 | 15
CSVGAGGQYQELFF | TGCAGCGTTGGGGCAGGGGGCCAATATCAGGAACTGTTTTTT | TRBV29-1 | TRBD1 | few | TRBJ1-4 | 14
CASSLFDQPQHF | TGTGCCAGCAGTCTTTTCGATCAGCCCCAGCATTTT | TRBV14 | NA | NA | TRBJ1-5 | 12